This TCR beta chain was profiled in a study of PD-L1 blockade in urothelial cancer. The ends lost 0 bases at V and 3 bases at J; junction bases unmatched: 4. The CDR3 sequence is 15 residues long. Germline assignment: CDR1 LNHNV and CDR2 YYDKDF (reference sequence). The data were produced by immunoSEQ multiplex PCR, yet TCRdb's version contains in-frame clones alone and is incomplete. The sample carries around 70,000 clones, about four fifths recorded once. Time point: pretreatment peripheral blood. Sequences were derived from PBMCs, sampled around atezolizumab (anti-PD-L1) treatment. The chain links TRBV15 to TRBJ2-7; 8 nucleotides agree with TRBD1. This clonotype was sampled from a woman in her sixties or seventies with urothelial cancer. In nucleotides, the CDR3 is TGTGCCACCAGCAGAGAAGGGACAGGAGACTACGAGCAGTACTTC. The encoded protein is CATSREGTGDYEQYF.